The rows below give T cell receptor beta chains drawn from one sample of a study of blood T cell repertoires in COVID-19. TCRdb's table, derived via immunoSEQ multiplex PCR, lists solely in-frame clones and lacks some. The sample consists of about 150,000 clones, 82% of them appearing once. Sequenced input: peripheral blood. These receptors all come from a human donor with acute or convalescent COVID-19. The donor label of this sample is uncertain. Both conserved end residues are part of each CDR3. The order of the fields is V gene, D gene, clone size, J gene, CDR3 DNA, CDR3 protein. A D gene is named only where the DNA matches it firmly. Expanded clones are given a class, and other clones once, few, many or no size at all.

TRBV5-6	.	.	TRBJ1-1	TGTGCCAGCAGCTTTTGGCGGGGCCAGCGGAGGGTGGGCACTGAAGCTTTCTTT	CASSFWRGQRRVGTEAFF
TRBV9	.	.	TRBJ2-7	TGTGCCAGCAGCCACGGGGACAACTACGAGCAGTACTTC	CASSHGDNYEQYF
TRBV3-1/TRBV3-2	.	.	TRBJ1-2	TGTGCCAGCAGCCAAGATTGGCAGATAAATAACTATGGCTACACCTTC	CASSQDWQINNYGYTF
TRBV19	.	.	TRBJ1-1	TGTGCCAGTAGTATACAGGGCTTCGGGGAAGCTTTCTTT	CASSIQGFGEAFF
TRBV30	TRBD1	once	TRBJ1-3	TGTGCCTGGTCGAGAACAGGGGCCTCTGGAAACACCATATATTTT	CAWSRTGASGNTIYF
TRBV10-3	TRBD1	.	TRBJ1-1	TGTGCCATCACGGGGGACAGGGCCCCTCCGGGCGCTGAAGCTTTCTTT	CAITGDRAPPGAEAFF
TRBV25-1	TRBD1	.	TRBJ1-2	TGTGCCAGCAGCCCATTCGGGACAGGTGGCTACACCTTC	CASSPFGTGGYTF
TRBV30	.	.	TRBJ1-2	TGTGCCTCTTCCGGCGGGGTGGGGTACTACGGCTACACCTTC	CASSGGVGYYGYTF
TRBV18	TRBD1	.	TRBJ2-5	TGTGCCAGCTCACCGGAGACAGGGGCCCAAGAGACCCAGTACTTC	CASSPETGAQETQYF
TRBV18	.	.	TRBJ1-1	TGTGCCAGCTCACAAATACAGGGTCTGGACACTGAAGCTTTCTTT	CASSQIQGLDTEAFF
TRBV3-1/TRBV3-2	.	.	TRBJ2-5	TGTGCCAGCAGCCAAAGGCGACAGCAAGAGACCCAGTACTTC	CASSQRRQQETQYF
TRBV7-8	TRBD2	.	TRBJ2-1	TGTGCCAGCAGCTTAAGGGGCCTAGCGGTCTACAATGAGCAGTTCTTC	CASSLRGLAVYNEQFF
TRBV4-2	.	once	TRBJ2-5	TGTGCCAGCAGCCAAGGACAGTACCAAGAGACCCAGTACTTC	CASSQGQYQETQYF
TRBV25-1	TRBD1	.	TRBJ2-7	TGTGCCATTCAGCACCGGGACAGGGGCGAGCAGTACTTC	CAIQHRDRGEQYF
TRBV5-6	TRBD1	.	TRBJ1-3	TGTGCCAGCAGCAGGGACAGGGCGGCTGGAAACACCATATATTTT	CASSRDRAAGNTIYF
TRBV12-3/TRBV12-4	.	.	TRBJ1-1	TGTGCCAGCAACCTTGGGGGCGGCACTGAAGCTTTCTTT	CASNLGGGTEAFF
TRBV2	TRBD1	.	TRBJ1-4	TGTGCCAGCAGTGAAACAGGGGGCGGCGGAAAACTGTTTTTT	CASSETGGGGKLFF
TRBV27	TRBD1	.	TRBJ2-7	TGTGCCAGCAGCCGTCTCGACAGGGGGCAGTTTACCGAGCAGTACTTC	CASSRLDRGQFTEQYF
TRBV6-2/TRBV6-3	TRBD1	.	TRBJ2-2	TGTGCCAGCAGTTATAGGGGACAGGGATCAACCGGGGAGCTGTTTTTT	CASSYRGQGSTGELFF
TRBV6-1	TRBD2	.	TRBJ2-1	TGTGCCAGCAGTGGGGCCGGGACTAGCGGGGGTTCTGAGCAGTTCTTC	CASSGAGTSGGSEQFF
TRBV12-3/TRBV12-4	.	.	TRBJ1-1	TGTGCCAGCAGTTTTGGCGGTAACACTGAAGCTTTCTTT	CASSFGGNTEAFF
TRBV27	.	.	TRBJ2-5	TGTGCCAGCAGTTCCCCCACAAAGAAAAAGACCCAGTACTTC	CASSSPTKKKTQYF
TRBV4-1	TRBD1	.	TRBJ1-1	TGCGCCAGCAGCGAAGGGCGGCACCGGGACAGAGGCGCTTTCTTT	CASSEGRHRDRGAFF
TRBV19	.	.	TRBJ1-1	TGTGCCAGTAGTAAGTATTCGGACACTGAAGCTTTCTTT	CASSKYSDTEAFF
TRBV11-2	TRBD2	.	TRBJ2-3	TGTGCCAGCAGCTTAGGGGTAGCGGGTACGCAGTATTTT	CASSLGVAGTQYF
TRBV5-1	TRBD1	.	TRBJ2-7	TGCGCCAGCAGCTTCCAGGGGGACACCTACGAGCAGTACTTC	CASSFQGDTYEQYF
TRBV10-3	.	few	TRBJ2-1	TGTGCCATCAAGGAGAGGGAACAAAACAATGAGCAGTTCTTC	CAIKEREQNNEQFF
TRBV30	TRBD1	.	TRBJ1-6	TGTGCCTGGAGTACGGAAGGGACAGGGGCTGGGTCACCCCTCCACTTT	CAWSTEGTGAGSPLHF
TRBV6-2/TRBV6-3	TRBD1	.	TRBJ1-2	TGTGCCAGCAGTTACTCGACCAGGACAGGGGGGGCCAACTATGGCTACACCTTC	CASSYSTRTGGANYGYTF
TRBV7-9	TRBD1	.	TRBJ1-1	TGTGCCAGCAGCTTAGGACAGGGCACTGAAGCTTTCTTT	CASSLGQGTEAFF
TRBV29-1	.	.	TRBJ2-3	TGCAGCGTTGAAGAGCAGGGGGGCGCAGATACGCAGTATTTT	CSVEEQGGADTQYF
TRBV6-6	.	.	TRBJ1-2	TGTGCCAGCAGTTACGGTGGCGGCTACACCTTC	CASSYGGGYTF
TRBV6-2/TRBV6-3	.	.	TRBJ2-1	TGTGCCAGCAGTCGGGGGGCCCTGTACAATGAGCAGTTCTTC	CASSRGALYNEQFF
TRBV2	.	.	TRBJ1-1	TGTGCCAGCATAAAGGGGACTGAAGCTTTCTTT	CASIKGTEAFF
TRBV6-6	.	.	TRBJ2-1	TGTGCCAGCAGGTCAACCCAGGGAAATGAGCAGTTCTTC	CASRSTQGNEQFF
TRBV29-1	.	.	TRBJ1-2	TGCAGCGCCCACCGACAGGACTCGGGTGGCTACACCTTC	CSAHRQDSGGYTF
TRBV29-1	.	.	TRBJ2-7	TGCAGCGCCAGATACAGCTACGAGCAGTACTTC	CSARYSYEQYF
TRBV7-2	.	.	TRBJ1-2	TGTGCCAGCAGCTCCCCCGAGAGGGTAGGAGGCTACACCTTC	CASSSPERVGGYTF
TRBV5-1	.	once	TRBJ1-1	TGCGCCAGCATTTCGCAGACAAACACTGAAGCTTTCTTT	CASISQTNTEAFF
TRBV9	TRBD1	.	TRBJ1-6	TGTGCCAGCAGCGACCCACAGGGGGGAAGCTCCTATAATTCACCCCTCCACTTT	CASSDPQGGSSYNSPLHF
TRBV7-2	.	.	TRBJ1-5	TGTGCCAGCAGCCCCCAAGGGAGAACCAATCAGCCCCAGCATTTT	CASSPQGRTNQPQHF
TRBV19	.	.	TRBJ2-2	TGTGCCAGTAGTATTCCCAGGGGCAGTGGGAACACCGGGGAGCTGTTTTTT	CASSIPRGSGNTGELFF
TRBV5-1	.	few	TRBJ2-2	TGCGCCAGCAGCTTGCTTCAGTCGGGCACCGGGGAGCTGTTTTTT	CASSLLQSGTGELFF
TRBV5-1	TRBD1	.	TRBJ1-6	TGCGCCAGCAGCCCGGACAGGGGATATAATTCACCCCTCCACTTT	CASSPDRGYNSPLHF
TRBV18	TRBD1	.	TRBJ1-1	TGTGCCAGCTCACGCGCCTCGGAACAGGGGGGCTGGAACACTGAAGCTTTCTTT	CASSRASEQGGWNTEAFF
TRBV7-2	TRBD1	.	TRBJ2-3	TGTGCCAGCAGCTTTAAGGTGGGACAGGGAGGAGGAACGCAGTATTTT	CASSFKVGQGGGTQYF
TRBV5-6	TRBD1	.	TRBJ1-1	TGTGCCAGCAGCGGAACACAGGGGAAAAGTGAGAAAGCTTTCTTT	CASSGTQGKSEKAFF
TRBV6-5	.	.	TRBJ1-3	TGTGCCAGCAGTTCTGCGGGGATATCTGGAAACACCATATATTTT	CASSSAGISGNTIYF
TRBV10-3	.	.	TRBJ1-4	TGTGCCATCAGTGAGACACCAGGGGCGGATGAAAAACTGTTTTTT	CAISETPGADEKLFF
TRBV7-3	TRBD2	.	TRBJ2-2	TGTGCCAGCAGCCTTGGCGGGAGGGATAGCGGGGAGCTGTTTTTT	CASSLGGRDSGELFF
TRBV6-6	.	once	TRBJ1-5	TGTGCCAGCAGTGCCGGTCCTAATCAGCCCCAGCATTTT	CASSAGPNQPQHF
TRBV6-5	TRBD1	.	TRBJ1-3	TGTGCCAGCAGTTACACGGGACAGGGGCTTGGAAACACCATATATTTT	CASSYTGQGLGNTIYF
TRBV7-2	TRBD1	.	TRBJ1-2	TGTGCCAGCAGCTTATGGGACAGGGGCTATGGCTACACCTTC	CASSLWDRGYGYTF
TRBV5-6	.	few	TRBJ2-2	TGTGCCAGCAGTTCTAAAGGATTTACAGATTACACCGGGGAGCTGTTTTTT	CASSSKGFTDYTGELFF
TRBV18	TRBD1	.	TRBJ1-5	TGTGCCAGCTCTCCAGGGGGGGATCAGCCCCAGCATTTT	CASSPGGDQPQHF
TRBV20-1	.	once	TRBJ1-2	TGCAGTGTCGACGAGGATGGCTACACCTTC	CSVDEDGYTF
TRBV7-3	TRBD2	.	TRBJ2-3	TGTGCCAGCAGCACAACCCGGACTAGGAGTGCAGATACGCAGTATTTT	CASSTTRTRSADTQYF
TRBV5-1	.	few	TRBJ1-1	TGCGCCAGCAGCCCAAGGACAGAGAACACTGAAGCTTTCTTT	CASSPRTENTEAFF
TRBV7-2	.	.	TRBJ1-5	TGTGCCAGCAGCTTAGACGGGAACCCCTGGAGGCCCCAGCATTTT	CASSLDGNPWRPQHF
TRBV2	.	.	TRBJ1-5	TGTGCCAGCAGTGACCCCTGGAGGAGCAATCAGCCCCAGCATTTT	CASSDPWRSNQPQHF